Following are 10 T cell receptor beta chains from one sample sequenced in a study of T cell clonotyping in hematopoietic cell transplantation. The protocol was immunoSEQ multiplex PCR, while the TCRdb copy is restricted to in-frame clones and leaves out a portion. The sample includes several thousand clones, 79% of them seen just once. The material sequenced was peripheral blood mononuclear cells, taken at the time of graft-versus-host disease after allogeneic stem cell transplant. Source of these receptors: a female patient aged 50-60 years who had an allogeneic stem cell transplant from an unrelated donor, so the T cells may come from the graft donor. Some clones in this sample may be carry-over from other donors' samples.

The chain uses TRBV6-6 and TRBJ1-2; no clear D gene. Per the germline V gene, CDR1 is MNHNY and CDR2 is SVGAGI (reference sequence). Trimming pared 3 bases from V and 8 bases from J, leaving 16 bases between. This CDR3 has 14 residues. CDR3 DNA: TGTGCCAGCAGTTATTCTGGCGGAGGGTCGGGCTACACCTTC. Its translation: CASSYSGGGSGYTF.

About this clone itself: The germline gene is not matched at one end of the junction; a read error may be the cause. This chain links TRBV7-7 with TRBJ2-7; TRBD2 matches 11 bases. Germline V gene sequence: CDR1 SSHAT, CDR2 FNYEAQ (reference sequence). The CDR3 loop spans 13 amino acids. CDR3 amino acids: CASSLAGGYEQYF. CDR3 bases: TGTGCTAGCAGCTTAGCGGGGGGGTACGAGCAGTACTTC.

This clone was found a few times. V usage is TRBV5-1 and J usage is TRBJ2-7; D possibly corresponds to TRBD1 (6 bases). The V gene's germline CDR1 is SGHRS and CDR2 YFSETQ. The V and J ends lost 4 bases and 3 bases respectively, with 11 bases between them. The CDR3 sequence is 13 residues long. The DNA for the CDR3 is TGCGCCAGCAGCCCCCCGGACAGCTACGAGCAGTACTTC. This translates into CASSPPDSYEQYF.

The rearrangement joins TRBV27 to TRBJ1-1; D might be TRBD1 (6 bases). This CDR3 is 14 amino acids long. The V gene's germline CDR1 is MNHEY and CDR2 SMNVEV (reference sequence). V lost 4 bases and J lost 6, with 15 bases in between. CDR3 sequence (DNA): TGTGCCAGCAGTTCCCAGGGGAGGTGGGCTGAAGCTTTCTTT. Encoded protein: CASSSQGRWAEAFF.

This sequence joins TRBV7-2 and TRBJ2-5; possibly TRBD2 for D (7 bases). The CDR3 extends over 16 amino acids. CDR1 is SGHTA, CDR2 FQGNSA, per germline. V was shortened by 4 bases and J by 6 bases, with 21 bases between the two germline ends. The CDR3 protein is CASSSPRGGRPQTQYF. CDR3 bases: TGTGCCAGCAGCTCACCTAGGGGGGGGCGCCCCCAGACCCAGTACTTC.

V usage is TRBV20-1 and J usage is TRBJ2-7, with D tentatively TRBD1 (6 bases). The germline CDR1 and CDR2 sequences are DFQATT and SNEGSKA (reference sequence). The CDR3 runs to 11 residues. V lost 4 bases, J lost 2 bases, and 6 bases lay in between. The CDR3 coding sequence is TGCAGTGCTAACAGGGCCTACGAGCAGTACTTC. Translated: CSANRAYEQYF.

The chain links TRBV9 to TRBJ1-3; TRBD1 matches 9 bases. Trimming cost V 4 bases and J 0 bases; bases outside gene matches: 8. Per germline, CDR1 SGDLS and CDR2 YYNGEE. This CDR3 has 17 amino acids. The DNA for the CDR3 is TGTGCCAGCAGCAGGCGGACAGGGGCGAGCTCTGGAAACACCATATATTTT. This gives the protein CASSRRTGASSGNTIYF.

The V gene is TRBV28, the J gene TRBJ1-6; a possible D gene is TRBD1 (6 bases). Trimming removed 6 bases from V and 7 bases from J, with 16 bases in between. The length of the CDR3 is 15 residues. The germline V gene encodes CDR1 MDHEN and CDR2 SYDVKM. The CDR3 sequence: CASSPGGARNSPLHF. In DNA, the CDR3 is TGTGCCAGCAGCCCGGGGGGGGCGCGGAATTCACCCCTCCACTTT.

The chain recombines TRBV5-1 with TRBJ1-1; D remains unclear. The length of the CDR3 is 15 residues. Per germline, CDR1 SGHRS and CDR2 YFSETQ. V was cut by 4 bases and J by 3 bases, with 16 bases left in between. In DNA, the CDR3 is TGCGCCAGCAGCCCTCTAACGTCGGGATACACTGAAGCTTTCTTT. This codes for CASSPLTSGYTEAFF.

This clone has just one count. The chain has TRBV29-1 and TRBJ2-1, with TRBD1 matching 7 bases. With V trimmed by 7 bases and J by 9 bases, 15 bases remained unmatched. This CDR3 comprises 14 residues. Germline lookup yields CDR1 SQVTM and CDR2 ANQGSEA. The CDR3 sequence: CSAPRQGSMGEQFF. Here the CDR3 DNA reads TGCAGCGCTCCTCGACAGGGTAGTATGGGTGAGCAGTTCTTC.